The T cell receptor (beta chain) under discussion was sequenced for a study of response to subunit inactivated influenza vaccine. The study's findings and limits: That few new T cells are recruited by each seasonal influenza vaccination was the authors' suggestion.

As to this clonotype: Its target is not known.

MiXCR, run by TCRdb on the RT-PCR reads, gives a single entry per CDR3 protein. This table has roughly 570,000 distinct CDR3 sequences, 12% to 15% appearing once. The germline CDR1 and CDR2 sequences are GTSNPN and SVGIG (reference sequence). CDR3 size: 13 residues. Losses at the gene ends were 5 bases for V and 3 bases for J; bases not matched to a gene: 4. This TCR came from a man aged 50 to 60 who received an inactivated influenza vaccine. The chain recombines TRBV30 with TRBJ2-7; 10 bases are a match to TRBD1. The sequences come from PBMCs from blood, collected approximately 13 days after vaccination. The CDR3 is CAWARDRGYEQYF. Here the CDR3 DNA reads TGTGCCTGGGCGCGGGACAGGGGCTACGAGCAGTACTTC.